This T cell receptor beta chain comes out of a study of blood T cell repertoires in COVID-19. Method: immunoSEQ multiplex PCR; TCRdb's copy keeps in-frame clones and lacks some. The data contain around 15,000 clones, 88% of them seen just once; the ten biggest clones take up less than 15%. Trimming cost V 4 bases and J 4 bases; bases outside gene matches: 4. Germline CDR1 is SNHLY and CDR2 is FYNNEI. This CDR3 has 13 amino acids. This sequence originates from a human donor in a cohort sampled during active COVID-19. The gene calls are TRBV2 and TRBJ2-7; 7 bases agree with TRBD2. Sequenced: peripheral blood. The CDR3 nucleotides read TGTGCCAGCAGTGTTGGGAGGGATTACGAGCAGTACTTC. Translation: CASSVGRDYEQYF.